A selection of T cell receptor beta chains follows, all from one sample in a study of T-cell memory formation after mild COVID-19. Each CDR3 protein is one row after TCRdb ran MiXCR on the 5' RACE reads. The sample holds some 310,000 distinct CDR3 sequences, around 20% seen once. Material: PBMCs or a T cell subset sorted from them (not recorded which). The receptor set was obtained from a man aged 18-30 years who had mild COVID-19 (a few samples of this study predate the infection). Cell type and time point are not known. Both conserved end residues are part of each CDR3. The D gene is left open where the match is weak. Size tells how often a clone was seen (once, few, many) or the class of an expanded clone, and some rows leave it out.

V gene	clone size	D gene	J gene	CDR3 DNA	CDR3 protein
TRBV6-5	NA	TRBD1	TRBJ2-6	TGTGCCAGCAGCTTTTTACAGGGGAACTCTGGGGCCAACGTCCTGACTTTC	CASSFLQGNSGANVLTF
TRBV4-3	few	NA	TRBJ1-2	TGCGCCAGCAGCCAAGATGAGTACGGGGTTGGCTACACCTTC	CASSQDEYGVGYTF
TRBV29-1	NA	TRBD2	TRBJ2-3	TGCAGCGCCACCGGGACTAGCGGGGGTAGCACAGATACGCAGTATTTT	CSATGTSGGSTDTQYF
TRBV13	few	NA	TRBJ1-2	TGTGCCAGCAGCTTACAAGAGTATGGCTACACCTTC	CASSLQEYGYTF
TRBV4-1	few	NA	TRBJ1-3	TGCGCCAGCAGCCAAGGGTCGGGGAGGGCCTCAGGAAACACCATATATTTT	CASSQGSGRASGNTIYF
TRBV24-1	few	NA	TRBJ2-3	TGTGCCACCAGTGATTGGAGGGACAGTACGCAGTATTTT	CATSDWRDSTQYF
TRBV20-1	few	TRBD2	TRBJ2-3	TGCAGTGCTCGTTTTGGCAGCGGGGGACCCACAGATACGCAGTATTTT	CSARFGSGGPTDTQYF
TRBV5-1	medium-sized	NA	TRBJ2-2	TGCGCCAGCAGCTTGGCGTCCACCGGGGAGCTGTTTTTT	CASSLASTGELFF
TRBV7-9	few	NA	TRBJ2-7	TGTGCCAGCAGCTTATCGACTGACGGCTACGAGCAGTACTTC	CASSLSTDGYEQYF
TRBV7-6	once	NA	TRBJ2-7	TGTGCCAGCAGCGCGGGACATTCCGAGCAGTACTTC	CASSAGHSEQYF
TRBV7-6	few	NA	TRBJ2-5	TGTGCCAGCAGGACGGGGGCGCAGGAGACCCAGTACTTC	CASRTGAQETQYF
TRBV5-1	few	NA	TRBJ2-5	TGCGCCAGCAGCATTGGAGGCGTGGAGACCCAGTACTTC	CASSIGGVETQYF
TRBV7-2	many	NA	TRBJ2-7	TGTGCCAGCAGCCCCAACAGGGTGCAAGAGCAGTACTTC	CASSPNRVQEQYF
TRBV12-3/TRBV12-4	NA	NA	TRBJ1-3	TGTGCCAGCAGTTTTTCCGGCCCTGGAAACACCATATATTTT	CASSFSGPGNTIYF
TRBV7-3	NA	NA	TRBJ1-1	TGTGCCAGCAGCTCCTTGAGGAGGGAGAACACTGAAGCTTTCTTT	CASSSLRRENTEAFF
TRBV18	NA	NA	TRBJ1-2	TGTGCCAGCTCACCACAACAGAACTATGGCTACACCTTC	CASSPQQNYGYTF
TRBV6-5	NA	NA	TRBJ1-3	TGTGCCACCCGACAGGCGTCTGGAAACACCATATATTTT	CATRQASGNTIYF
TRBV30	few	NA	TRBJ1-1	TGTGCCTGGAGTGTCCAGGGGAACACTGAAGCTTTCTTT	CAWSVQGNTEAFF
TRBV7-9	few	NA	TRBJ1-2	TGTGCCAGCAGCTCTCTGTCAGGGAACTATGGCTACACCTTC	CASSSLSGNYGYTF
TRBV11-1	NA	TRBD1	TRBJ2-1	TGTGCCAGCAGCTTCGACAGGGGTCGGAATGAGCAGTTCTTC	CASSFDRGRNEQFF
TRBV29-1	few	TRBD1	TRBJ2-3	TGCAGCGTTCAAGGGGGCCGGGTAGATACGCAGTATTTT	CSVQGGRVDTQYF
TRBV7-9	NA	NA	TRBJ2-1	TGTGCCAGCAGCTGGGGACAACTCTACAATGAGCAGTTCTTC	CASSWGQLYNEQFF
TRBV3-1	NA	NA	TRBJ2-4	TGTGCCAGCAGCCCCGGACAGTTCCTAGCCAAAAACATTCAGTACTTC	CASSPGQFLAKNIQYF
TRBV4-1	few	NA	TRBJ2-7	TGCGCCAGCAGCCAAGAGTGGTCCTCCTACGAGCAGTACTTC	CASSQEWSSYEQYF
TRBV12-3/TRBV12-4	NA	NA	TRBJ2-3	TGTGCCAGCAGTTCCCTCAGCGGGCAGATGGGAGATACGCAGTATTTT	CASSSLSGQMGDTQYF
TRBV5-8	few	TRBD1	TRBJ1-5	TGTGCCAGCAGCCGGTACATGGGAGGGACAGGTCAGCCCCAGCATTTT	CASSRYMGGTGQPQHF
TRBV28	few	NA	TRBJ2-1	TGTGCCAGCGGACTACTAGAGCCCTCCTACAATGAGCAGTTCTTC	CASGLLEPSYNEQFF
TRBV9	NA	TRBD1	TRBJ1-1	TGTGCCAGCAGTCCGGGACAGGCGATACCTGAAGCTTTCTTT	CASSPGQAIPEAFF
TRBV7-9	few	NA	TRBJ2-7	TGTGCCAGCAGCTACGGGAAGATCGAGCAGTACTTC	CASSYGKIEQYF
TRBV5-1	few	TRBD1	TRBJ1-2	TGCGCCAGCAGCTCCAGGGGGATCAACTATGGCTACACCTTC	CASSSRGINYGYTF
TRBV9	NA	TRBD2	TRBJ2-1	TGTGCCAGCAGCTCTCGTTACGGGGGACTACACGAGCAGTTCTTC	CASSSRYGGLHEQFF
TRBV6-5	few	NA	TRBJ1-5	TGTGCCAGCGGCCAGACAGGCCAGCCCCAGCATTTT	CASGQTGQPQHF
TRBV5-1	NA	NA	TRBJ2-3	TGCGCCAGCAGCTTGGCCAGTATGTCTAGCCTGGGCACAGATACGCAGTATTTT	CASSLASMSSLGTDTQYF
TRBV7-9	NA	NA	TRBJ1-1	TGTGCCAGCAGCTCTCGGATGGGGGATCTGATCTTT	CASSSRMGDLIF
TRBV5-1	NA	NA	TRBJ2-7	TGCGCCAGCAGCTCCCGACAGGTGCAGTACTTC	CASSSRQVQYF